Below are 23 T cell receptor beta chains sequenced from a single sample in a study of CD8 T cells in ankylosing spondylitis. TCRdb re-analysed the 5' RACE reads in MiXCR, keeping a single row per CDR3 protein. The sample yields about 230,000 distinct CDR3 sequences, over 7% seen once. Sample: blood, either unsorted or a sorted T cell fraction (not recorded which). The receptors were sampled from a female donor with ankylosing spondylitis or in good health (not recorded which).

This clonotype showed up just a few times. The chain has TRBV5-8 and TRBJ2-2; D is undetermined. Trimming left V 4 bases short and J 6 bases short, with 13 bases between. This CDR3 contains 14 residues. Germline V gives CDR1 SGHTS, CDR2 YDEGEE. Here the CDR3 DNA reads TGTGCCAGCAGCACAGAAGTTGTCGCCGGGGAGCTGTTTTTT. It yields the protein CASSTEVVAGELFF.

This clonotype was recorded many times. The J gene is TRBJ2-4, the V gene TRBV7-2; no clear D. Per the germline V gene, CDR1 is SGHTA and CDR2 is FQGNSA. With 1 base removed from V and 1 base from J, the gap between germline ends came to 2 bases. The CDR3 extends over 13 amino acids. CDR3 in amino acids: CASSLGAKNIQYF. CDR3 sequence (DNA): TGTGCCAGCAGCTTAGGGGCCAAAAACATTCAGTACTTC.

The genes are TRBV28 and TRBJ2-2; TRBD1 matches at 8 bases. Unmatched junction bases numbered 13, after V lost 8 bases and J lost 2 bases. Germline V gene sequence: CDR1 MDHEN, CDR2 SYDVKM. This CDR3 is built from 17 residues. The CDR3 protein is CASLGTGGRENTGELFF. The CDR3 bases are TGTGCCAGCCTGGGGACAGGCGGTCGGGAAAACACCGGGGAGCTGTTTTTT.

This clonotype was observed a handful of times. This chain uses TRBV11-3 with TRBJ2-1, with TRBD1 matching over 7 bases. Germline V gene sequence: CDR1 SGHNT, CDR2 YENEEA. The CDR3 runs 15 residues. Trimming removed 5 bases from V and 0 bases from J; junction bases left unmatched: 4. The CDR3 reads CASSQTGSSYNEQFF. The CDR3 DNA is TGTGCCAGCAGCCAGACAGGGAGCTCCTACAATGAGCAGTTCTTC.

The sample holds many counts of this clonotype. The V gene is TRBV11-2, the J gene TRBJ1-1; D is unresolved. The germline V and J ends were trimmed by 1 base and 5 bases, with 8 bases remaining between them. The germline V gene has CDR1 SGHAT and CDR2 FQNNGV. CDR3 size: 13 residues. The CDR3 sequence: CASSLGGLTEAFF. The CDR3 nucleotides are TGTGCCAGCAGCTTAGGAGGGCTGACTGAAGCTTTCTTT.

This clonotype has ten or more counts. The rearrangement uses TRBV10-3 and TRBJ2-5; 9 bases map to TRBD1. J lost 4 bases, V lost 6 bases, and 9 bases had no gene match. This CDR3 is 15 amino acids long. Germline V gene sequence: CDR1 ENHRY, CDR2 SYGVKD. CDR3 coding DNA: TGTGCCATCAGACCCACGACAGGGGGAAGAGAGACCCAGTACTTC. It yields the protein CAIRPTTGGRETQYF.

In its sample, this clonotype was seen many times. CDR3 DNA sequence: TGCAGTGCTAGAGCCGCCGGTGGGGGCCATGGCTACACCTTC. Encoded protein: CSARAAGGGHGYTF. This chain joins TRBV20-1 and TRBJ1-2; tentative D call: TRBD1 (6 bases). Trimming removed 1 base at V and 6 bases at J, with 15 bases between. The length of the CDR3 is 14 residues. Germline V gene lookup returns CDR1 DFQATT and CDR2 SNEGSKA (reference sequence).

This clonotype was observed a handful of times. The chain recombines TRBV7-9 with TRBJ1-2; the match to TRBD1 covers 11 bases. This CDR3 is built from 15 residues. Germline CDR1 is SEHNR and CDR2 is FQNEAQ (reference sequence). V shed 5 bases and J 7 bases; nucleotides not matched to a gene: 9. The DNA of the CDR3 is TGTGCCAGCAGCATGTCCGGGACAGGGGGATCTGGCTACACCTTC. It translates to CASSMSGTGGSGYTF.

This clonotype has a count of ten or more. The V gene is TRBV19, the J gene TRBJ2-7; D ambiguous. Germline CDR1 LNHDA, CDR2 SQIVND (reference sequence). This CDR3 spans 13 amino acids. Deletions cut 0 bases from V and 4 bases from J, with 7 bases between. CDR3 sequence: CASSIDLGYEQYF. In nucleotides, the CDR3 is TGTGCCAGTAGTATAGATCTTGGGTACGAGCAGTACTTC.

This clonotype showed up many times. The chain employs TRBV20-1 and TRBJ2-3; 15 bases are shared with TRBD2. V was pared by 5 bases and J by 11 bases, with 8 bases of the junction left unmatched. Germline V gene lookup returns CDR1 DFQATT and CDR2 SNEGSKA (reference sequence). The CDR3 length is 14 residues. The CDR3 region has the DNA TGCAGTGCTTTACTCGGACTAGCGGGAGGGATGCAGTATTTT. Protein product: CSALLGLAGGMQYF.

This clonotype occurred many times. The chain has TRBV5-6 and TRBJ2-7; D possibly corresponds to TRBD1 (6 bases). V lost 2 bases and J lost 2, with 8 bases in between. The CDR3 spans 13 residues. CDR1 SGHDT and CDR2 YYEEEE come from the germline V gene. The CDR3 is CASSFQGTYEQYF. The CDR3 DNA sequence: TGTGCCAGCAGCTTCCAGGGGACCTACGAGCAGTACTTC.

This clonotype was counted many times. The chain joins TRBV5-4 to TRBJ2-6; 8 bases are shared with TRBD1. The CDR3 loop spans 17 amino acids. The V gene end was trimmed by 3 bases and the J gene end by 3 bases; junction bases not matched to a gene: 8. Per the germline V gene, CDR1 is SGHNT and CDR2 is YYREEE (reference sequence). The CDR3 DNA follows: TGTGCCAGCAGCTCGACAGGGGATGCTTTTGGGGCCAACGTCCTGACTTTC. Its translation: CASSSTGDAFGANVLTF.

This clonotype was found a few times. The V call is TRBV6-2 or TRBV6-3, the J call TRBJ1-5; the match to TRBD1 covers 8 bases. The CDR3 sequence is 13 residues long. V dropped 5 bases and J dropped 6; count of bases not matched to a gene: 3. Germline V gene data show CDR1 as MNHEY and CDR2 as SVGEGT. CDR3 in amino acids: CASSMDRVQPQHF. CDR3 bases: TGTGCCAGCAGTATGGACAGGGTTCAGCCCCAGCATTTT.

This clonotype was picked up many times. The chain carries TRBV12-3 or TRBV12-4 and TRBJ1-5; 7 bases map to TRBD1. This CDR3 is built from 16 residues. Trimming took 4 bases from V and 7 from J; bases not matched to a gene: 13. Here the CDR3 reads CASSSAMVEGAQPQHF. In nucleotides, the CDR3 is TGTGCCAGCAGTTCGGCGATGGTTGAGGGGGCCCAGCCCCAGCATTTT.

This clonotype was counted many times. The V call is TRBV20-1, the J call TRBJ2-3; D possibly corresponds to TRBD2 (6 bases). This CDR3 spans 15 amino acids. Trimming left V 1 base short and J 3 bases short, with 14 bases between. The germline V gene encodes CDR1 DFQATT and CDR2 SNEGSKA (reference sequence). CDR3: CSARGYGSSTDTQYF. Written as DNA, the CDR3 is TGCAGTGCTAGAGGTTACGGGAGTTCGACAGATACGCAGTATTTT.

This clonotype was seen at least ten times. The rearrangement joins TRBV29-1 to TRBJ2-1; D call uncertain. CDR1 is SQVTM, CDR2 ANQGSEA, per germline. V lost 8 bases to trimming and J lost 7 bases, with 30 bases between them. The CDR3 has 17 amino acids. The CDR3 DNA reads TGCAGCTTTCGGTCCCGTTCCCCGAAACGGGCTGGTAATGAGCAGTTCTTC. Translated, it gives CSFRSRSPKRAGNEQFF.

This clonotype was counted ten times or more. This chain connects TRBV6-6 to TRBJ2-1; no clear D. CDR1 MNHNY and CDR2 SVGAGI come from the germline V gene (reference sequence). V lost 5 bases and J 9 bases, leaving 14 bases between the germline ends. The CDR3 is 13 residues long. CDR3 nucleotide sequence: TGTGCCAGCAGTCACATCCCGAGTGGTGAGCAGTTCTTC. As protein: CASSHIPSGEQFF.

This clonotype showed up just a few times. CDR3 nucleotide sequence: TGTGCCAGTAGTATAGATCTAAGGACAGCCTCAAATCAGCCCCAGCATTTT. It translates to CASSIDLRTASNQPQHF. The chain recombines TRBV19 with TRBJ1-5; D is possibly TRBD1 (6 bases). Trimming removed 0 bases at V and 4 bases at J, with 16 bases between. CDR3 length: 17 amino acids. Germline CDR1 is LNHDA and CDR2 is SQIVND (reference sequence).

Concerning this clonotype itself: Being one base from a much bigger clone, this may be a read error. The rearrangement joins TRBV4-3 to TRBJ2-1; 15 nucleotides agree with TRBD2. CDR3 size: 17 residues. CDR1 and CDR2 (germline): LGHNA, YSLEER. The CDR3 DNA is TGCGCCGGCAGCCAAGGGACTAGCGGGAGGTCCTACAATGAGCAGTTCTTC. Protein sequence: CAGSQGTSGRSYNEQFF.

A word on this clonotype: This may arise from a read error, as a much more abundant clone is one base away. The V call is TRBV20-1, the J call TRBJ1-3; no clear D gene. The V gene's germline CDR1 is DFQATT and CDR2 SNEGSKA (reference sequence). The CDR3 length is 12 residues. CDR3 residues: CSTSNSGNTIYF. The CDR3 DNA follows: TGCAGTACTAGCAACTCTGGAAACACCATATATTTT.

This clonotype was seen at least ten times. The chain carries TRBV12-3 or TRBV12-4 and TRBJ2-2; D uncertain. Trimming removed 1 base at V and 5 bases at J, with 5 bases between. The CDR3 has 13 residues. CDR3 DNA: TGTGCCAGCAGTTTAGTTGGAACCGGGGAGCTGTTTTTT. Encoded protein: CASSLVGTGELFF.

The chain couples TRBV6-2 or TRBV6-3 to TRBJ2-1; D is unclear. Trimming took 5 bases from V and 9 from J, leaving 11 bases between them. Germline CDR1 MNHEY, CDR2 SVGEGT. The CDR3 spans 12 residues. CDR3 sequence (DNA): TGTGCCAGCAGTCCCGTCCTCGCTGAGCAGTTCTTC. Amino acid sequence: CASSPVLAEQFF.

In its sample, this clonotype was seen many times. This chain uses TRBV30 with TRBJ1-1; 8 nucleotides agree with TRBD1. Germline V gene lookup returns CDR1 GTSNPN and CDR2 SVGIG (reference sequence). CDR3 length: 13 amino acids. The V segment lost 1 base and the J segment 3 bases; nucleotides outside the gene matches: 1. CDR3: CAWSATGDTEAFF. CDR3 coding DNA: TGTGCCTGGAGTGCGACAGGGGACACTGAAGCTTTCTTT. Combining the CDR3 with reference TRBV30 and TRBJ1-1 gives the whole variable domain SQTIHQWPATLVQPVGSPLSLECTVEGTSNPNLYWYRQAAGRGLQLLFYSVGIGQISSEVPQNLSASRPQDRQFILSSKKLLLSDSGFYLCAWSATGDTEAFFGQGTRLTVV.